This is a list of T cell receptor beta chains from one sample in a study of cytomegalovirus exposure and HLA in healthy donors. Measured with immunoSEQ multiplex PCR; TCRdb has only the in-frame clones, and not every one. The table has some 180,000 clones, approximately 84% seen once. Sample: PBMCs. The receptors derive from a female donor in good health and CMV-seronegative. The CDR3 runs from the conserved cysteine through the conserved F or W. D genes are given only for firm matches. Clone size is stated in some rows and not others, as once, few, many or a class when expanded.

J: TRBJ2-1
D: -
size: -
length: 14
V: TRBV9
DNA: TGTGCCAGCAGCGTAGGGAGTGGATACAATGAGCAGTTCTTC
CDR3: CASSVGSGYNEQFF

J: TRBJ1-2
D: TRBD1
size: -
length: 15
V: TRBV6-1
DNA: TGTGCCAGCAGTGTAGGGACAGGGGATAACTATGGCTACACCTTC
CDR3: CASSVGTGDNYGYTF

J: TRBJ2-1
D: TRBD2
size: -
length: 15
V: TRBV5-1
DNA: TGCGCCAGCAGGGGGCTAGCGGGAGGCTTCGATGAGCAGTTCTTC
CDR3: CASRGLAGGFDEQFF

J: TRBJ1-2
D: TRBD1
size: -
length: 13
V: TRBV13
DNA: TGTGCCAGCAGCCGGGACAGGGGGTATGGCTACACCTTC
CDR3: CASSRDRGYGYTF

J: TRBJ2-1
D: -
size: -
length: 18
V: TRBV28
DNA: TGTGCCAGCAGTCTAAGGGTAGTGCAAGAAGGGAGCTACAATGAGCAGTTCTTC
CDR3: CASSLRVVQEGSYNEQFF

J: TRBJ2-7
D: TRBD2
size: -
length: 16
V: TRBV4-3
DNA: TGCGCCAGCAGCCAAGCGGGAGGGCCTCTCTCCTACGAGCAGTACTTC
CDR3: CASSQAGGPLSYEQYF

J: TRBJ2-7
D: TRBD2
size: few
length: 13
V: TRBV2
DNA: TGTGCCAGCGGGACTAGCGGGAGCTACGAGCAGTACTTC
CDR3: CASGTSGSYEQYF

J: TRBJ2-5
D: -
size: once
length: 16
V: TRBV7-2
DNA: TGTGCCAGCAGCTTAGGTGGGACGGGGGTGCAAGAGACCCAGTACTTC
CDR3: CASSLGGTGVQETQYF

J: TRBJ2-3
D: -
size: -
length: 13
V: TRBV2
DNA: TGTGCCAGCAGTGAGCCGGCTAGCGATACGCAGTATTTT
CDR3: CASSEPASDTQYF

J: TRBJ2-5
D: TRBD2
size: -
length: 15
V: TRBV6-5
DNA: TGTGCCAGCAGTTACTCGTTATCGGGGGGGGAGACCCAGTACTTC
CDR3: CASSYSLSGGETQYF

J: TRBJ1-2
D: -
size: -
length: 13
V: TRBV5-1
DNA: TGCGCCAGCAGCATCGAGCAGGGGACTGGCTACACCTTC
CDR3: CASSIEQGTGYTF

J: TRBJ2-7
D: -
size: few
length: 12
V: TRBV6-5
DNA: TGTGCCAGCAGCGACAGGTTTTACGAGCAGTACTTC
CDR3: CASSDRFYEQYF

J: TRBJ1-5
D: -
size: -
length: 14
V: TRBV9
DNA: TGTGCCAGCAGCGTATCAGGGATAGGCCAGCCCCAGCATTTT
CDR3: CASSVSGIGQPQHF